A single sample gave rise to the 18 T cell receptor beta chains below, sequenced in a study of regulatory T cells in long-lasting Graves disease. Time point defined: newly diagnosed GD, antithyroid drugs for less than 3 months. The TCR library used RNA extracted from PBMCs. Arm-PCR with iRepertoire HTBI primers amplified the CDR3 regions for these TCR beta libraries. TCRdb passed the multiplex PCR reads through MiXCR, listing each CDR3 protein once. Of around 360,000 distinct CDR3 sequences in the sample, roughly 15% were seen once. These same data were also listed under a study on T cells in Graves' hyperthyroidism and ophthalmopathy.

The sequencing used peripheral blood mononuclear cells (PBMCs), collected at new diagnosis, from a patient treated with antithyroid drugs. These receptors were taken from a woman between 18 and 30 years old with Graves disease.

This clonotype was detected ten times or more. The chain uses TRBV7-3 and TRBJ2-5; 9 bases map to TRBD1. In germline, CDR1 is SGHTA, CDR2 FQGTGA. The length of the CDR3 is 15 residues. With 6 bases clipped from V and 2 bases from J, the junction kept 7 bases outside the gene matches. CDR3 bases: TGTGCCAGCAGTTACCGACAGGGGGAACAAGAGACCCAGTACTTC. Encoded protein: CASSYRQGEQETQYF.

This clonotype was seen only a few times. This may stem from a read error, because a much larger clone lies one nucleotide away. Here the CDR3 DNA reads TGTGCCTGGAGTCATCAGGGTGCCGTTAATTCACCCCTCCACTTT. It specifies CAWSHQGAVNSPLHF. The chain uses TRBV30 and TRBJ1-6; possibly TRBD1 for D (5 bases). The CDR3 consists of 15 residues. V gave up 2 bases and J gave up 6 bases, with 14 bases separating them. Germline CDR1 GTSNPN, CDR2 SVGIG (reference sequence).

The chain combines TRBV20-1 with TRBJ2-3, with a possible D match to TRBD1 (6 bases). The V end lost 0 bases, the J end lost 2 bases, and 12 bases lay between the germline ends. CDR3 length: 15 residues. The V gene's germline CDR1 is DFQATT and CDR2 SNEGSKA (reference sequence). The CDR3 is CSAREGAGPTDTQYF. CDR3 DNA sequence: TGCAGTGCTAGAGAGGGGGCAGGTCCCACAGATACGCAGTATTTT.

This clonotype was counted at least ten times. The V and J genes are TRBV2 and TRBJ1-1; 12 bases map to TRBD1. This CDR3 comprises 17 residues. CDR1 and CDR2 from the germline V gene are SNHLY and FYNNEI. V was pared by 2 bases and J by 1 base, with 5 bases of the junction left unmatched. The CDR3 here is CASSERDRGPRNTEAFF. The CDR3 bases are TGTGCCAGCAGTGAACGGGACAGGGGGCCTAGGAACACTGAAGCTTTCTTT.

This clonotype came up many times. The V gene is TRBV6-1, the J gene TRBJ2-7; 8 bases align to TRBD1. This CDR3 spans 14 amino acids. Germline V gives CDR1 MNHNS, CDR2 SASEGT. The trim removed 6 bases at V and 3 bases at J, leaving 7 bases unmatched. CDR3 residues: CASSPSTGGYEQYF. DNA for the CDR3: TGTGCCAGCAGCCCTAGCACAGGGGGCTACGAGCAGTACTTC.

This clonotype has ten or more counts. The genes are TRBV4-2 and TRBJ2-6, with 7 bases identical to TRBD2. The CDR3 totals 16 residues. Per germline, CDR1 LGHNA and CDR2 YNFKEQ. V lost 3 bases, J lost 4 bases, and 6 bases stayed unmatched. As DNA, the CDR3 is TGTGCCAGCAGCCAGTGGGAGGGGCTCGGGGCCAACGTCCTGACTTTC. Translation gives CASSQWEGLGANVLTF.

At least ten counts were recorded for this clonotype. CDR3: CASSPAALAGDDEQYF. In DNA form, the CDR3 reads TGTGCCAGCAGTCCCGCCGCGCTAGCGGGAGATGACGAGCAGTACTTC. The V and J genes are TRBV28 and TRBJ2-7; 10 bases align to TRBD2. The CDR3 totals 16 residues. Germline CDR1 and CDR2: MDHEN and SYDVKM. V was clipped by 5 bases and J by 5 bases; unmatched bases: 12.

This clonotype occurred many times. V gene TRBV5-1 combines with J gene TRBJ1-1; TRBD1 agrees at 7 bases. The CDR3 has 15 amino acids. V shed 4 bases and J 4 bases; nucleotides not matched to a gene: 10. Per germline, CDR1 SGHRS and CDR2 YFSETQ. CDR3 DNA: TGCGCCAGCAGCCCACTGACAGGGCCCAGCACTGAAGCTTTCTTT. Translating it yields CASSPLTGPSTEAFF.

This clonotype was detected ten times or more. This chain connects TRBV7-8 to TRBJ2-1; D tentatively fits TRBD1 or TRBD2 (6 bases each). This CDR3 has 14 residues. V dropped 5 bases and J dropped 8 bases, with 16 bases sitting between them. Germline CDR1 is SGHVS and CDR2 is FQNEAQ. In DNA, the CDR3 is TGTGCCAGCAGCCGTAGGGGGGTCGACGATGAGCAGTTCTTC. Protein product: CASSRRGVDDEQFF.

This clonotype has ten or more counts. This CDR3 reads CASSSHGRSTDTQYF. The CDR3 coding sequence is TGCGCCAGCAGTTCCCACGGGCGTAGCACAGATACGCAGTATTTT. V gene TRBV5-1 combines with J gene TRBJ2-3; unclear D gene. This CDR3 has 15 residues. V dropped 5 bases and J dropped 0 bases, with 13 bases sitting between them. The V gene's germline CDR1 is SGHRS and CDR2 YFSETQ.

The sample holds many counts of this clonotype. This rearrangement joins TRBV20-1 to TRBJ1-5, with a possible D match to TRBD1 (5 bases). Germline V gene lookup returns CDR1 DFQATT and CDR2 SNEGSKA (reference sequence). Trimming removed 6 bases at V and 4 bases at J, with 10 bases between. The CDR3 is 12 amino acids. The CDR3 coding sequence is TGCAGTGCACAGCCAGGGAATCAGCCCCAGCATTTT. Its translation: CSAQPGNQPQHF.

The chain couples TRBV7-9 to TRBJ2-3; 10 bases are a match to TRBD1. V lost 1 base and J lost 6; bases outside the gene matches: 16. Germline V gene sequence: CDR1 SEHNR, CDR2 FQNEAQ (reference sequence). CDR3 size: 19 residues. The chain's CDR3 is CASSLDEIGQGVWYDTQYF. In DNA, the CDR3 is TGTGCCAGCAGCTTAGACGAAATAGGACAGGGGGTGTGGTATGATACGCAGTATTTT.

This clonotype was observed many times. The chain combines TRBV20-1 with TRBJ2-7; 7 bases are a match to TRBD2. This CDR3 contains 13 residues. V gave up 3 bases and J gave up 1 base; unmatched junction bases: 3. From germline, CDR1 is DFQATT and CDR2 SNEGSKA (reference sequence). The CDR3 bases are TGCAGTGCTAGGCTAGCGGATTCCTACGAGCAGTACTTC. This gives the protein CSARLADSYEQYF.

This chain uses TRBV29-1 with TRBJ2-5; 9 bases map to TRBD1. The CDR3 has 14 amino acids. Germline trimming cut 6 bases from V and 2 bases from J; bases unmatched to any gene: 7. CDR1 and CDR2 from the germline V gene are SQVTM and ANQGSEA. The DNA of the CDR3 is TGCAGCGTAATCGGGACAGGGTGGCAAGAGACCCAGTACTTC. As protein: CSVIGTGWQETQYF.

This clonotype was counted only a few times. The chain joins TRBV5-1 to TRBJ2-2; 9 nucleotides line up with TRBD1. The CDR3 runs to 15 residues. Germline CDR1 is SGHRS and CDR2 is YFSETQ. Trimming removed 4 bases from V and 7 bases from J; junction bases left unmatched: 8. The CDR3: CASSQRTGENGELFF. CDR3 DNA sequence: TGCGCCAGCAGCCAACGGACAGGGGAGAACGGGGAGCTGTTTTTT.

This clonotype has ten or more counts. The V call is TRBV20-1, the J call TRBJ1-1; D uncertain. The CDR3 has 13 residues. Germline-derived CDR1 and CDR2 are DFQATT and SNEGSKA (reference sequence). Trimming pared 1 base from V and 5 bases from J, leaving 11 bases between. In nucleotides, the CDR3 is TGCAGTGCTAGAGGGGGATTAGATACTGAAGCTTTCTTT. This encodes CSARGGLDTEAFF.

In this sample, this clonotype turned up many times. The chain carries TRBV30 and TRBJ2-5; tentative D call: TRBD2 (5 bases). The V gene's germline CDR1 is GTSNPN and CDR2 SVGIG (reference sequence). The CDR3 covers 13 residues. Trimming left V 3 bases short and J 4 bases short, with 12 bases between. The CDR3 bases are TGTGCCTGGAGCCCGAGCGGCAGAGAGACCCAGTACTTC. It codes for CAWSPSGRETQYF.

This clonotype was observed many times. CDR3 sequence: CASSYSKGQPNQPQHF. The CDR3 DNA reads TGTGCCAGCAGTTACTCGAAAGGACAGCCCAATCAGCCCCAGCATTTT. This rearrangement joins TRBV6-2 or TRBV6-3 to TRBJ1-5, with a weak D call TRBD1 (6 bases). This CDR3 region has 16 residues. The ends were cut back, 0 bases at V and 3 bases at J, with 12 bases in the middle. The V gene's germline CDR1 is MNHEY and CDR2 SVGEGT.